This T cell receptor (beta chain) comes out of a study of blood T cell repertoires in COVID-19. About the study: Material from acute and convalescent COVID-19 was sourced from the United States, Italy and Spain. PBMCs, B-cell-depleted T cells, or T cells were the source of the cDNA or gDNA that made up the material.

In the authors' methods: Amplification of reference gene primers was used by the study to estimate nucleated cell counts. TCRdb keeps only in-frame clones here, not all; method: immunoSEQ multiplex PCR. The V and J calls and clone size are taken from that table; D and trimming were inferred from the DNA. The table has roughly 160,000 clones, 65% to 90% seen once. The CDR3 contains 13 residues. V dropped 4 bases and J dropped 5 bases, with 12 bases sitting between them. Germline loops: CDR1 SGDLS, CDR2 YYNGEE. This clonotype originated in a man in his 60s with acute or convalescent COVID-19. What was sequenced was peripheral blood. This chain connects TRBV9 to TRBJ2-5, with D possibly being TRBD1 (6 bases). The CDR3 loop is CASSPRQAETQYF. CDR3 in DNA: TGTGCCAGCAGCCCACGACAGGCCGAGACCCAGTACTTC.